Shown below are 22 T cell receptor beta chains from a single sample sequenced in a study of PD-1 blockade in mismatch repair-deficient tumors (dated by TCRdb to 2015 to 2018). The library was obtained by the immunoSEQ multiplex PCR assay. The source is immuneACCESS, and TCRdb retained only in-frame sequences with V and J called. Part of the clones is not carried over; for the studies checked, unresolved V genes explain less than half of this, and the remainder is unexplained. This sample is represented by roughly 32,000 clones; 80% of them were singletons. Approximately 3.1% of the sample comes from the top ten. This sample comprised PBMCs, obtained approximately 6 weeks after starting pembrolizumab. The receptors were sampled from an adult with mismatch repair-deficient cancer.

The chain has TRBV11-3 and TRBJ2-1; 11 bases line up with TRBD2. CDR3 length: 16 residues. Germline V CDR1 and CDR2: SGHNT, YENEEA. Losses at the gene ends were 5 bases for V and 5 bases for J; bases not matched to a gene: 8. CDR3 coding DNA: TGTGCCAGCAGCCCGGCCGGGACTAGCGGAAACAATGAGCAGTTCTTC. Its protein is CASSPAGTSGNNEQFF.

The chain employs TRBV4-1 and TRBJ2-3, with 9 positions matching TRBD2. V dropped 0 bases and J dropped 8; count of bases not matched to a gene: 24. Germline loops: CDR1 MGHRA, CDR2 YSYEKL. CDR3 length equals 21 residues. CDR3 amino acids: CASSQDLRRGRANSRRSTQYF. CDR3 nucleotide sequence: TGCGCCAGCAGCCAAGATCTTAGGCGCGGGAGGGCCAATAGCCGCCGGAGTACGCAGTATTTT.

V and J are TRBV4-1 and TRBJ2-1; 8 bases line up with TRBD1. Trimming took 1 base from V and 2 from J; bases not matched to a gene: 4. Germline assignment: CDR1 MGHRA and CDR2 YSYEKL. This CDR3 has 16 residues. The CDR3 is CASSQVGTGTYNEQFF. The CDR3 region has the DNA TGCGCCAGCAGCCAAGTAGGGACAGGCACCTACAATGAGCAGTTCTTC.

CDR3 coding DNA: TGTGCCTGGACCCAGACAGGGTACCAAGAGACCCAGTACTTC. Amino acids: CAWTQTGYQETQYF. The V and J genes are TRBV30 and TRBJ2-5; 7 bases match TRBD1. Trimming cost V 4 bases and J 0 bases; bases outside gene matches: 5. Germline loops: CDR1 GTSNPN, CDR2 SVGIG (reference sequence). CDR3 length: 14 residues.

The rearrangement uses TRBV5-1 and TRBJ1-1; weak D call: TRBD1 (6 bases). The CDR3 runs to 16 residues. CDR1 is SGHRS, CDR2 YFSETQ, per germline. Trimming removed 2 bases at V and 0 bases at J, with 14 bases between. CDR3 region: CASSFSVGAVNTEAFF. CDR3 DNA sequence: TGCGCCAGCAGCTTCTCCGTGGGGGCTGTGAACACTGAAGCTTTCTTT.

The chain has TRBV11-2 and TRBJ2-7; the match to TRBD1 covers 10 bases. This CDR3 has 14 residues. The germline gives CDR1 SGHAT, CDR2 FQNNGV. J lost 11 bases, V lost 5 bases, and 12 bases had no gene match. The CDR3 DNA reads TGTGCCAGCAGCGCCGGAAGCGGGACAGGGGACAAGTACTTC. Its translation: CASSAGSGTGDKYF.

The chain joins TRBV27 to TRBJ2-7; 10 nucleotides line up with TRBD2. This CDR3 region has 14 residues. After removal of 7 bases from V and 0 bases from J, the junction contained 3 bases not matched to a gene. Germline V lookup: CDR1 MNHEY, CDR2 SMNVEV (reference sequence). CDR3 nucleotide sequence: TGTGCCAGCAATAGCGGGAGGAGCTCCTACGAGCAGTACTTC. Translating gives CASNSGRSSYEQYF.

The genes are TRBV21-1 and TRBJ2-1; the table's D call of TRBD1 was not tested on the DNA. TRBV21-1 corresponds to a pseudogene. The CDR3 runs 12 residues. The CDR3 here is CARDRGTDEQFF. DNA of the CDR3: TGTGCCAGGGACAGGGGTACGGATGAGCAGTTCTTC.

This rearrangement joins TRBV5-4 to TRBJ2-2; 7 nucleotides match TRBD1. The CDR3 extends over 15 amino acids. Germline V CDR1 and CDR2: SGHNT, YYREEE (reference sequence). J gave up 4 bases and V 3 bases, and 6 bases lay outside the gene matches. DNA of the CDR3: TGTGCCAGCAGCTGGACGGCAGGGGGCACCGGGGAGCTGTTTTTT. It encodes CASSWTAGGTGELFF.

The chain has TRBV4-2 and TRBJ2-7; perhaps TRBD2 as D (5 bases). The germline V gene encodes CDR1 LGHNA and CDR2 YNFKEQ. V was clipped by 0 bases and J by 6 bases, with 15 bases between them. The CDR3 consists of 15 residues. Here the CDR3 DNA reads TGTGCCAGCAGCCAAGAGCTTCTCGGGATGTCCGAGCAGTACTTC. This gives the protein CASSQELLGMSEQYF.

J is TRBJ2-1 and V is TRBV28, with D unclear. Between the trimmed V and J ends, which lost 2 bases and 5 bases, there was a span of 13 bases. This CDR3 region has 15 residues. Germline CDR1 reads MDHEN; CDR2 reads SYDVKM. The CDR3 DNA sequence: TGTGCCAGCAGTTTAAGGCCCGCGGCCCACAATGAGCAGTTCTTC. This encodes CASSLRPAAHNEQFF.

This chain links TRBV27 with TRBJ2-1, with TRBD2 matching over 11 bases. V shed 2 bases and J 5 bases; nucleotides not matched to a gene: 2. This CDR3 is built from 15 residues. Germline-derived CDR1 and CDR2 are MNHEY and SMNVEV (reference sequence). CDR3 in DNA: TGTGCCAGCAGTTTACTAGCGGGAGGACACAATGAGCAGTTCTTC. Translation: CASSLLAGGHNEQFF.

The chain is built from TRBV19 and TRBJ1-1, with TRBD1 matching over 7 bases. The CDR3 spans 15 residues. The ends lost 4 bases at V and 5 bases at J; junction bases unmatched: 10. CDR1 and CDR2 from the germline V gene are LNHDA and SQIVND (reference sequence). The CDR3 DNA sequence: TGTGCCAGTAGTAGCCAACAGGGGAGGAGGACTGAAGCTTTCTTT. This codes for CASSSQQGRRTEAFF.

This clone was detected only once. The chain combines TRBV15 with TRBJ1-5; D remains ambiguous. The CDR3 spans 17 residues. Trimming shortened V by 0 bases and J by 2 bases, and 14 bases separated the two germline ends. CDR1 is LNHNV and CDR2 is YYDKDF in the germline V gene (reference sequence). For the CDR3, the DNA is TGTGCCACCAGCAGAGATTTCGGGAGGGCCGGCAATCAGCCCCAGCATTTT. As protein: CATSRDFGRAGNQPQHF.

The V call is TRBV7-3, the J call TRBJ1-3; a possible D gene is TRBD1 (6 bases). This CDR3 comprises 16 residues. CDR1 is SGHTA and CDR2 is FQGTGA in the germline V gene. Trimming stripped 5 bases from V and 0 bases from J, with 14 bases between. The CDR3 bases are TGTGCCAGCAGCCCGGGGGGCTTCAGCTCTGGAAACACCATATATTTT. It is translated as CASSPGGFSSGNTIYF. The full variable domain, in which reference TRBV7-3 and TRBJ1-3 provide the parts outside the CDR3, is GAGVSQTPSNKVTEKGKYVELRCDPISGHTALYWYRQSLGQGPEFLIYFQGTGAADDSGLPNDRFFAVRPEGSVSTLKIQRTERGDSAVYLCASSPGGFSSGNTIYFGEGSWLTVV.

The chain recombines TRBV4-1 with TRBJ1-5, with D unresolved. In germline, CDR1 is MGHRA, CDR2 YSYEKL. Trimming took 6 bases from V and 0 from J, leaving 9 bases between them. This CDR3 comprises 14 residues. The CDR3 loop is CASRRDISNQPQHF. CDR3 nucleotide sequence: TGCGCCAGCAGGCGGGATATTAGCAATCAGCCCCAGCATTTT.

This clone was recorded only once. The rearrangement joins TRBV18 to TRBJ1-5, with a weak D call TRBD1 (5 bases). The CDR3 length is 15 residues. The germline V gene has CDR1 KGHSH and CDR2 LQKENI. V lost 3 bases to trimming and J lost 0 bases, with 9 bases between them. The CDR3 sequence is CASSPRGGSNQPQHF. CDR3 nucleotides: TGTGCCAGCTCACCCCGGGGGGGTAGCAATCAGCCCCAGCATTTT.

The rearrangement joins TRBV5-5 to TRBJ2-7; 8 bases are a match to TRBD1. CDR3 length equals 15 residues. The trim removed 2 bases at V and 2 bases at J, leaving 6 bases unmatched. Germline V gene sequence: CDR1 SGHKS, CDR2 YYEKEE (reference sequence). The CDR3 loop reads CASSLPQTGAYEQYF. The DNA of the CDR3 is TGTGCCAGCAGCTTACCTCAGACAGGGGCCTACGAGCAGTACTTC.

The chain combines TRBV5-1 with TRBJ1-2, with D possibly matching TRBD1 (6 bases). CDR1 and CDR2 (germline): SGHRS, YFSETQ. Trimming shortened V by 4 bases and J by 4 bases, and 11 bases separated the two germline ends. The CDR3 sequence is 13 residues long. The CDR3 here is CASSPGQPYGYTF. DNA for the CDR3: TGCGCCAGCAGCCCCGGACAGCCCTATGGCTACACCTTC.

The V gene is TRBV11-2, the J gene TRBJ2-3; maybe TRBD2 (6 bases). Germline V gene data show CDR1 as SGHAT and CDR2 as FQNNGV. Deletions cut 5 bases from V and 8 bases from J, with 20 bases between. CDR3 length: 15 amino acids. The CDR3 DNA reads TGTGCCAGCAGCGGGGGGTCGGGACTTAGTGGTACGCAGTATTTT. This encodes CASSGGSGLSGTQYF.

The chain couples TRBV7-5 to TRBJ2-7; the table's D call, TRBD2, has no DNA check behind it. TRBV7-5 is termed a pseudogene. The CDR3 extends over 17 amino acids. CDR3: CVRSFRGGSKFTYEQYF. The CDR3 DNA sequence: TGTGTCAGAAGCTTCCGTGGCGGGAGTAAATTCACCTACGAGCAGTACTTC.

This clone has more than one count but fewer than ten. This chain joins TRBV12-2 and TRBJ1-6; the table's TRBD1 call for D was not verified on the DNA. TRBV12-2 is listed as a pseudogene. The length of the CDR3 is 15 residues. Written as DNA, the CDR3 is TGTGCAAGTCGCTTTGGGCACAGGGGCCCTGTACCCCTCCACTTT. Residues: CASRFGHRGPVPLHF.